This entry is about one TCR beta chain. Per the study methods: Amplification from reference gene primers served as the basis for estimated nucleated cell counts. This table comes from immunoSEQ multiplex PCR, and its TCRdb copy is limited to in-frame clones, with some not included. That table gives V, J and clone size, and the DNA gave D and trimming. The data show about 440,000 clones, about 92% seen once. This entry is derived from a study of blood T cell repertoires in COVID-19. Study-level background: From the United States, Italy and Spain came samples of acute and convalescent COVID-19. PBMCs, B-cell-depleted T cells, or T cells provided the cDNA or gDNA that made up the material.

Germline V lookup: CDR1 MGHRA, CDR2 YSYEKL. Unmatched junction bases numbered 7, after V lost 5 bases and J lost 4 bases. This CDR3 region has 14 residues. Cohort placement rested on clinical history that participants reported themselves. Sequencing used PBMCs or T cells enriched from blood (not recorded which). The V call is TRBV4-1, the J call TRBJ1-2; 7 bases agree with TRBD1. The source is a man between 18 and 29 years old who had recovered from COVID-19. The CDR3 is CASSDKGAAYGYTF. The CDR3 DNA reads as TGCGCCAGCAGCGACAAGGGGGCTGCCTATGGCTACACCTTC.